Listed here are 8 T cell receptor beta chains from one sample, sequenced in a study of blood T cell repertoires in COVID-19. Profiled with immunoSEQ multiplex PCR; TCRdb holds only in-frame clones, not every one. The table includes about 170,000 clones, around four fifths detected once. The sequenced sample was peripheral blood. The receptors here all came from a man in his sixties or seventies with acute or convalescent COVID-19.

The chain links TRBV10-3 to TRBJ2-5, with D possibly TRBD2 on 6 matching bases. The CDR3 is made up of 15 amino acids. Germline V lookup: CDR1 ENHRY, CDR2 SYGVKD. The V gene lost 0 bases and the J gene lost 3 bases, with 11 bases spanning the gap. The chain's CDR3 is CAISESYSGEETQYF. CDR3 nucleotide sequence: TGTGCCATCAGTGAGTCATATTCGGGAGAAGAGACCCAGTACTTC.

V usage is TRBV7-9 and J usage is TRBJ1-1, with 8 bases aligning to TRBD1. Germline trimming cut 8 bases from V and 4 bases from J; bases unmatched to any gene: 18. The CDR3 spans 17 residues. Per germline, CDR1 SEHNR and CDR2 FQNEAQ (reference sequence). Written as DNA, the CDR3 is TGTGCCAGCCGTGAAGACCCGACCGACAGGGGCGGCACTGAAGCTTTCTTT. This encodes CASREDPTDRGGTEAFF.

The chain couples TRBV6-5 to TRBJ1-1; no clear D gene. Trimming took 6 bases from V and 3 from J, leaving 17 bases between them. This CDR3 has 15 residues. Germline V gene sequence: CDR1 MNHEY, CDR2 SVGAGI. CDR3 nucleotide sequence: TGTGCCAGCAGGATTTTCCTCGAGGAGGACACTGAAGCTTTCTTT. As protein: CASRIFLEEDTEAFF.

The chain's CDR3 is CASSLTGENSPLHF. In nucleotides, the CDR3 is TGTGCCAGCAGTCTCACAGGGGAGAATTCACCCCTCCACTTT. This chain links TRBV6-5 with TRBJ1-6; 7 bases agree with TRBD1. CDR3 length equals 14 residues. Germline V gives CDR1 MNHEY, CDR2 SVGAGI. Unmatched junction bases numbered 5, after V lost 5 bases and J lost 7 bases.

This clone was observed a few times. The rearrangement joins TRBV29-1 to TRBJ2-1; 12 bases map to TRBD2. Germline V gives CDR1 SQVTM, CDR2 ANQGSEA. The CDR3 is made up of 16 amino acids. J lost 7 bases, V lost 5 bases, and 12 bases had no gene match. For the CDR3, the DNA is TGCAGCGTTTCCCCGGTTTGGACTAGCGGGAATAATGAGCAGTTCTTC. This encodes CSVSPVWTSGNNEQFF.

The chain has TRBV10-1 and TRBJ2-1, with 9 bases identical to TRBD1. V shed 6 bases, J shed 4 bases, and the junction held 10 bases outside the gene matches. The CDR3 extends over 16 amino acids. Per the germline V gene, CDR1 is WNHNN and CDR2 is SYGVQD (reference sequence). The CDR3 region has the DNA TGCGCCAGCAGCCAAACCGGGACAGGGACTTACAATGAGCAGTTCTTC. It yields the protein CASSQTGTGTYNEQFF.

The V gene is TRBV14, the J gene TRBJ1-4; D not resolved. Trimming took off 5 bases at V and 0 bases at J, with 13 bases between the two ends. Germline-derived CDR1 and CDR2 are SGHDN and FVKESK. The CDR3 totals 16 residues. The CDR3 spells CASSGELAATNEKLFF. The CDR3 nucleotides read TGTGCCAGCAGCGGTGAACTAGCGGCAACTAATGAAAAACTGTTTTTT.

The chain has TRBV27 and TRBJ1-6, with unresolved D. CDR1 MNHEY and CDR2 SMNVEV come from the germline V gene (reference sequence). This CDR3 spans 17 amino acids. Deletions cut 3 bases from V and 2 bases from J, with 14 bases between. The CDR3 DNA follows: TGTGCCAGCAGTTTGCGGGCGGGATTCCCCTATAATTCACCCCTCCACTTT. Amino acid sequence: CASSLRAGFPYNSPLHF.